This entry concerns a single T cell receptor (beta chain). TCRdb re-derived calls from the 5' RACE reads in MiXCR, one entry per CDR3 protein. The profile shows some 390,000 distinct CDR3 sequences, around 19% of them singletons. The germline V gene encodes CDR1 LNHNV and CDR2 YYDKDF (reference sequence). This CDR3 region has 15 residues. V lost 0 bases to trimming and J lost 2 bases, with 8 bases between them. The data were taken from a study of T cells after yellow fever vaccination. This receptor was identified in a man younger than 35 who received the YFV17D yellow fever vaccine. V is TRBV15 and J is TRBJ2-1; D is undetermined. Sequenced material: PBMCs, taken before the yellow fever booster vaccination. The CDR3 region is CATSRDMGTYNEQFF. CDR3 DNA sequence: TGTGCCACCAGCAGAGATATGGGGACCTACAATGAGCAGTTCTTC.